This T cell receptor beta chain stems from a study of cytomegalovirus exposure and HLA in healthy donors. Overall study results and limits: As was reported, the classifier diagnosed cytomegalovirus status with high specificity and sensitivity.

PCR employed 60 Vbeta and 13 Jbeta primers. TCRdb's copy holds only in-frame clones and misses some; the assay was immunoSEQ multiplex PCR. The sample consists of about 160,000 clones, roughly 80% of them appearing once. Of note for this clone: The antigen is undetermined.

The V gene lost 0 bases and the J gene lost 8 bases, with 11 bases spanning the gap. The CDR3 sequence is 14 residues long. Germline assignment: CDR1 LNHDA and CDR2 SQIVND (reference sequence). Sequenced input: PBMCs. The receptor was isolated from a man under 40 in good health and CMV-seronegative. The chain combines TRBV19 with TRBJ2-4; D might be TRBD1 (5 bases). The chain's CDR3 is CASSIDQGGDIQYF. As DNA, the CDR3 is TGTGCCAGTAGTATAGACCAGGGTGGGGACATTCAGTACTTC.